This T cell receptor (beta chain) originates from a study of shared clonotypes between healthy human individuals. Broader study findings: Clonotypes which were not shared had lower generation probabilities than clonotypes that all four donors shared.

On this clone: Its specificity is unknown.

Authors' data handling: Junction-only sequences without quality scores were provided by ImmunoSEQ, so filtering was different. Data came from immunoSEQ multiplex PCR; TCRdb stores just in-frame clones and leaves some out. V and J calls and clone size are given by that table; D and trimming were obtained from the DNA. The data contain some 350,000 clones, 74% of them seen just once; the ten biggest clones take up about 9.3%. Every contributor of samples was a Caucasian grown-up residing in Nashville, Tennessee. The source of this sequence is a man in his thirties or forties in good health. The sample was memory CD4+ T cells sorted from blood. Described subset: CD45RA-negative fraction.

The CDR3 is CASSLGSRNTDTQYF. The CDR3 DNA reads TGCGCCAGCAGCTTGGGGTCGCGGAACACAGATACGCAGTATTTT. The rearrangement joins TRBV5-1 to TRBJ2-3; no clear D gene. Germline loops: CDR1 SGHRS, CDR2 YFSETQ. The CDR3 runs 15 residues. V was clipped by 0 bases and J by 2 bases, with 10 bases between them.